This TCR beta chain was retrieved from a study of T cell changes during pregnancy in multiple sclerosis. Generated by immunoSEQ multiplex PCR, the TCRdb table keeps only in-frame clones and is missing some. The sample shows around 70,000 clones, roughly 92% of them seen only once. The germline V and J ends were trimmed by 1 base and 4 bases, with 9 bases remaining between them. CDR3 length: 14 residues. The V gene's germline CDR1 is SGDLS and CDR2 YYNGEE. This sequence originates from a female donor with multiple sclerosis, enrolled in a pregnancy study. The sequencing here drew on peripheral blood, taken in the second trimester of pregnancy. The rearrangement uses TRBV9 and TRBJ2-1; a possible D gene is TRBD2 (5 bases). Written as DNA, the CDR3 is TGTGCCAGCAGCGTAACAAGCGGATACAATGAGCAGTTCTTC. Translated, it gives CASSVTSGYNEQFF.